This T cell receptor beta chain was sequenced during a study of identical twins. TCRdb ran MiXCR on the 5' RACE reads and lists one entry per CDR3 protein. The table has roughly 1.6 million distinct CDR3 sequences, about 32% seen once. This clonotype appeared a few times. This TCR came from a newborn girl in good health. Sample: cord blood.

The DNA of the CDR3 is TGCAGTGCTATTTCCCACACCCCAGTGGGGCGATCCTACAATGAGCAGTTCTTC. Amino acid sequence: CSAISHTPVGRSYNEQFF. This rearrangement joins TRBV20-1 to TRBJ2-1, with a possible D match to TRBD1 (5 bases). Germline V CDR1 and CDR2: DFQATT, SNEGSKA (reference sequence). The length of the CDR3 is 18 residues. The germline V and J ends were trimmed by 4 bases and 1 base, with 23 bases remaining between them.